The T cell receptor beta chain under discussion was sequenced for a study of blood T cell repertoires in COVID-19 (dated by TCRdb to the early 2020s). About the study as a whole: Samples covering the acute and convalescent phases of COVID-19 were provided by collaborators in the United States, Italy and Spain. The prospective study material was composed of cDNA or gDNA derived from T cells, B-cell-depleted T cells, or PBMCs. Deeply sampled blood TCRbeta repertoires from subjects exposed to, actively infected with, or recovered from COVID-19 were included in the dataset. The repertoires were released in a freely available public database intended as a resource for research on the immune response to SARS-CoV-2. Samples were obtained from the ongoing ImmuneRACE study (first 160 participants) and from about 1,300 subjects provided by 6 global collaborators. Nearly every sample came with metadata listing a de-identified subject ID, COVID-19 status, age in years and sex. Where available, HLA class I and class II types were taken from metadata supplied by the sample provider and were not determined by assay-based typing.

From cysteine to phenylalanine, the CDR3 is 15 amino acids long. The read is trimmed to its CDR3 DNA, 45 bases read in frame from base 1. CDR1 and CDR2 are drawn from the germline V gene: MNHEY, SVGAGI. Trimming accounts for 2 bases at V and 12 bases at J, while the number of junction bases matched to no gene is 9. Points the paper makes about the study in general: How much clinical and demographic metadata was included differed by source and by participant, and the metadata was provided uncurated.

TCRbeta CDR3 regions were amplified from genomic DNA by means of the immunoSEQ Assay, a bias-controlled multiplex PCR. As for the original processing: Within the assay, amplification of reference gene primers was used to estimate how many nucleated cells each sample contained. To quantify the absolute abundance of each unique TCRbeta CDR3 rearrangement, sequence reads were collapsed and filtered. For each sample, productive Simpson clonality was calculated as the square root of Simpson's diversity index over productive rearrangements. The table comes from immuneACCESS by way of TCRdb, which keeps in-frame sequences with V and J called. Part of the clones is missing from these tables; in studies checked, under half for an unresolved V gene and the rest for unknown reasons. That table supplies the V and J calls and clone size; D and trimming were determined from the DNA. A total of 97,000 or so clones appear in this sample, just over 90% of them only once. The leading ten clones occupy 4% to 6% of the sample.

Each collaborating institution followed its own protocols to collect whole blood in K2EDTA tubes. For TCRbeta analysis, collaborators shipped samples as frozen whole blood, isolated PBMCs, or DNA extracted from either of those sample types. Of note for this clone: Its antigen is not yet known. No base qualities exist here, and no much larger clone lies one base off it.

Input material: peripheral blood. The rearranged chain carries TRBV6-5 and TRBJ2-1, with TRBD2 identical over 11 junction bases. The clonotype was recovered from a man aged 50 to 60 with acute or convalescent COVID-19. In nucleotide form, the sequence is TGTGCCAGCAGTTACGGGGGACTAGCGGCCCAGGGGCAGTTCTTC. This translates into CASSYGGLAAQGQFF.